This TCR beta chain was sequenced during a study of cytomegalovirus exposure and HLA in healthy donors. Nominally healthy donors were sampled, though unrecorded immune exposures were likely. 13 Jbeta primers and 60 Vbeta primers were used for the PCR. Sequencing used immunoSEQ multiplex PCR; TCRdb keeps in-frame clones, though not all of them. The top ten hold roughly 4% of the sample, which has fewer than 110,000 clones, around four fifths seen once. Study conclusions and caveats: Later work found most CMV-associated TCR beta chains apparently HLA-restricted. Later, an analysis showed that TCR beta chains associated with HLA were more clonally expanded than others that were equally common. Analyses of presence and absence presupposed an approximately uniform sequencing depth across donors.

Germline V CDR1 and CDR2: SQVTM, ANQGSEA. Trimming took 6 bases from V and 0 from J, leaving 12 bases between them. This CDR3 is built from 14 residues. Comments on this clone: Its antigen is unknown.

This rearrangement joins TRBV29-1 to TRBJ1-5, with D possibly TRBD1 on 6 matching bases. The source is a man aged 40-49 years in good health and CMV-seronegative. Sequenced material: PBMCs. The CDR3 DNA reads TGCAGCGTAAACGGACAGAATAGCAATCAGCCCCAGCATTTT. It yields the protein CSVNGQNSNQPQHF.